This T cell receptor (beta chain) was retrieved from a study of cytomegalovirus exposure and HLA in healthy donors. Produced via immunoSEQ multiplex PCR; TCRdb's table is partial and in-frame only. Of 55,000 to 75,000 clones in the sample, just under 95% were seen once. V was shortened by 4 bases and J by 5 bases, with 12 bases between the two germline ends. The germline gives CDR1 SGHVS, CDR2 FQNEAQ. This CDR3 spans 14 amino acids. The TCR sequence derives from a man aged 18 to 30 in good health and CMV-seropositive. The V and J genes are TRBV7-8 and TRBJ1-5, with D possibly TRBD1 on 5 matching bases. Material: PBMCs. The CDR3 DNA is TGTGCCAGCAGCTCGCAGGGTGGGTATCAGCCCCAGCATTTT. Its protein product is CASSSQGGYQPQHF.